These T cell receptor beta chains were read from a single sample in a study of blood T cell repertoires in COVID-19. Sequencing was performed with immunoSEQ multiplex PCR; in TCRdb, only in-frame clones are kept and a portion is missing. This table holds about 190,000 clones, 88% found once. Specimen: peripheral blood. Source of these receptors: a man between 18 and 35 years old with active or convalescent COVID-19. CDR3s include the opening cysteine and the closing phenylalanine or tryptophan.

j_gene: TRBJ2-5
v_gene: TRBV10-3
CDR3aa: CAISESPGTEETQYF

j_gene: TRBJ1-3
v_gene: TRBV11-3
CDR3aa: CASSFRLETGRGPGNTIYF

j_gene: TRBJ1-1
v_gene: TRBV5-1
CDR3aa: CASSAGDTEAFF

j_gene: TRBJ1-2
v_gene: TRBV19
CDR3aa: CASRQTGAPGGYTF

j_gene: TRBJ2-1
v_gene: TRBV23-1
CDR3aa: CASSQLPRDRDVHEQFF

j_gene: TRBJ2-3
v_gene: TRBV20-1
CDR3aa: CSASLQSSTDTQYF

j_gene: TRBJ1-4
v_gene: TRBV19
CDR3aa: CASKGVRLVRGTANEKLFF

j_gene: TRBJ1-5
v_gene: TRBV19
CDR3aa: CASSIDWGYSNQPQHF

j_gene: TRBJ2-2
v_gene: TRBV7-3
CDR3aa: CASSPTGTSGSTAGELFF

j_gene: TRBJ1-1
v_gene: TRBV11-2
CDR3aa: CASSPFKNTEAFF

j_gene: TRBJ2-7
v_gene: TRBV4-3
CDR3aa: CASSQELAIPTYEQYF

j_gene: TRBJ2-3
v_gene: TRBV5-4
CDR3aa: CASSSRTGELTDTQYF

j_gene: TRBJ1-1
v_gene: TRBV30
CDR3aa: CAWSPGMNTEAFF

j_gene: TRBJ1-2
v_gene: TRBV6-2/TRBV6-3
CDR3aa: CASSYSPRYGYTF